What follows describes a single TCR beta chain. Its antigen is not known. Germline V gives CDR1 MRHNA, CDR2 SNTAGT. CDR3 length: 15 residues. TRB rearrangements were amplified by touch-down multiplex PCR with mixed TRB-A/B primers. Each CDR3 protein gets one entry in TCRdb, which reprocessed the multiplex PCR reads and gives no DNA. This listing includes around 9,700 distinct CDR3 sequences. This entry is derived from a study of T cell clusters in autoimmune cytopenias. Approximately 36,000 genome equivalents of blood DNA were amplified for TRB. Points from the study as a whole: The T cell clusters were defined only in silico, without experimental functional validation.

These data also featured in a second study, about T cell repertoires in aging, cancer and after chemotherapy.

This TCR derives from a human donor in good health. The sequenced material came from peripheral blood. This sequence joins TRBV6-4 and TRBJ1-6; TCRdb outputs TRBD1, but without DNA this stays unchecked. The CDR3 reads CASRAQGQGGSPLHF.